This entry is about one TCR beta chain. These data belong to a study of OX40 agonist ivuxolimab in advanced cancers. Study summary: From roughly 23 to 85 years was the age range, with a mean of around 60 years, and about 78% were male.

Measured with immunoSEQ multiplex PCR; TCRdb has only the in-frame clones, and not every one. The sample lists more than 35,000 clones, 86% occurring once. Looked up from germline, CDR1 is SGHTS and CDR2 is YDEGEE. This CDR3 contains 15 residues. V lost 0 bases and J 2 bases, leaving 9 bases between the germline ends. Sample: CD4+ or CD8+ T cells sorted from blood, taken in a trial of the OX40 agonist ivuxolimab. The clonotype was recovered from an adult with an advanced solid tumor such as melanoma, head and neck, liver or kidney cancer. The chain carries TRBV5-8 and TRBJ1-5; D unclear. CDR3 amino acids: CASSLGSVGNQPQHF. As DNA, the CDR3 is TGTGCCAGCAGCTTGGGGTCGGTTGGCAATCAGCCCCAGCATTTT. Complete variable domain (other parts from reference TRBV5-8 and TRBJ1-5): EAGVTQSPTHLIKTRGQQATLRCSPISGHTSVYWYQQALGLGLQFLLWYDEGEERNRGNFPPRFSGRQFPNYSSELNVNALELEDSALYLCASSLGSVGNQPQHFGDGTRLSIL.